Presented here are 5 T cell receptor beta chains from one specimen sequenced in a study of T cells in Graves' hyperthyroidism and ophthalmopathy. Using RNA transcripts as the source, TCR beta CDR3 regions were amplified. An initial round of RT-PCR targeting the TCR CDR3 relied on the HTBI primer set. TCRdb passed the multiplex PCR reads through MiXCR, listing each CDR3 protein once. In the table there are hundreds of thousands of distinct CDR3 sequences, around 39% of which are singletons. The specimen sequenced was blood. The receptors were sampled from a man aged 18 to 30 with Graves' hyperthyroidism.

This sequence joins TRBV28 and TRBJ1-4, with 11 positions matching TRBD1. After removal of 8 bases from V and 6 bases from J, the junction contained 8 bases not matched to a gene. This CDR3 is 15 amino acids long. In germline, CDR1 is MDHEN, CDR2 SYDVKM. In DNA form, the CDR3 reads TGTGCCAGCGCCTTACCGGGACAGGGGGATGAAAAACTGTTTTTT. Translating gives CASALPGQGDEKLFF.

This clonotype was seen only a few times. The chain couples TRBV11-3 to TRBJ2-2, with 7 bases matching TRBD2. Trimming cost V 4 bases and J 5 bases; bases outside gene matches: 4. The CDR3 extends over 14 amino acids. CDR1 SGHNT and CDR2 YENEEA come from the germline V gene. The DNA of the CDR3 is TGTGCCAGCAGCTCGAGCGGGGTTACCGGGGAGCTGTTTTTT. Protein product: CASSSSGVTGELFF.

The rearrangement uses TRBV9 and TRBJ1-6; D may be TRBD1 (5 bases). Germline CDR1 SGDLS, CDR2 YYNGEE. CDR3 length equals 15 residues. The germline V and J ends were trimmed by 0 bases and 9 bases, with 13 bases remaining between them. In DNA form, the CDR3 reads TGTGCCAGCAGCGTAGGCCAGGGCCACTCTTCACCCCTCCACTTT. Its translation is CASSVGQGHSSPLHF. The whole variable domain, remainder taken from reference TRBV9 and TRBJ1-6, is DSGVTQTPKHLITATGQRVTLRCSPRSGDLSVYWYQQSLDQGLQFLIQYYNGEERAKGNILERFSAQQFPDLHSELNLSSLELGDSALYFCASSVGQGHSSPLHFGNGTRLTVT.

This clonotype occurred many times. The rearrangement uses TRBV7-6 and TRBJ1-3; no clear D gene. The CDR3 has 16 residues. V was pared by 0 bases and J by 2 bases, with 11 bases between. Looked up from germline, CDR1 is SGHVS and CDR2 is FNYEAQ. CDR3 nucleotide sequence: TGTGCCAGCAGCTTAGCGCGCGGTGGAGCTGGAAACACCATATATTTT. Its translation is CASSLARGGAGNTIYF.

This clonotype was seen at least ten times. The genes are TRBV9 and TRBJ2-5, with D possibly matching TRBD1 (6 bases). The CDR3 spans 12 residues. V was clipped by 3 bases and J by 5 bases, with 8 bases between them. Germline lookup yields CDR1 SGDLS and CDR2 YYNGEE. The CDR3 region is CASSGDRETQYF. CDR3 nucleotides: TGTGCCAGCAGCGGAGACAGGGAGACCCAGTACTTC.